What follows describes a single T cell receptor beta chain. The CDR3 runs 15 residues. Germline values: CDR1 SGHTS, CDR2 YDEGEE. Trimming removed 2 bases from V and 0 bases from J, with 9 bases in between. The source of the sample is a study of control samples from healthy donors and cancer patients. Libraries were prepared by immunoSEQ multiplex PCR; TCRdb keeps only in-frame clonotypes and omits some of them. The sample includes some 410,000 clones, 75% to 95% of them seen just once. The chain couples TRBV5-8 to TRBJ1-3, with D perhaps TRBD1 (6 bases). This TCR derives from a man aged 35-49 years with head and neck cancer. The sequenced sample was PBMCs. The chain's CDR3 is CASSLGGASGNTIYF. In DNA, the CDR3 is TGTGCCAGCAGCTTAGGGGGGGCCTCTGGAAACACCATATATTTT.